This paragraph reports one TCR beta chain. Authors' analysis steps: Nucleated cell counts were estimated from reference gene primer amplification. TCRdb's table, derived via immunoSEQ multiplex PCR, lists solely in-frame clones and lacks some. V and J calls and clone size are as listed in that table; D and trimming were resolved from the DNA. This table has about 250,000 clones, around nine tenths appearing once. The record originates from a study of blood T cell repertoires in COVID-19. Study overall: Researchers got acute and convalescent COVID-19 samples from the United States, Italy and Spain. T cells, B-cell-depleted T cells, or PBMCs supplied cDNA or gDNA.

The sequencing input was PBMCs or T cells enriched from blood (not recorded which). This clonotype originated in a man aged 35 to 55 who had recovered from COVID-19.

This chain's CDR3 is CASSFGTGKAFF. The CDR3 DNA follows: TGTGCCAGCAGCTTTGGGACAGGGAAAGCTTTCTTT. The chain couples TRBV5-6 to TRBJ1-1; TRBD1 matches 9 bases. Per the germline V gene, CDR1 is SGHDT and CDR2 is YYEEEE. Unmatched junction bases numbered 2, after V lost 2 bases and J lost 9 bases. The CDR3 spans 12 residues.